Presented here are 18 T cell receptor beta chains from one specimen sequenced in a study of shared clonotypes between healthy human individuals (dated by TCRdb to the early 2020s). The library came from the immunoSEQ multiplex PCR assay. Entries here come from immuneACCESS through TCRdb and include only in-frame sequences with V and J called. Some clones fail to appear in such tables; in the studies checked, an unresolved V gene covers under half of the shortfall, and the cause of the remainder is unknown. This sample lists roughly 760,000 clones; over 65% were detected once. 1.5% to 2% of the sample goes to the ten largest clones. The sample taken for sequencing was memory CD4+ T cells sorted from blood. The cell subset or site tag for this specimen amounts to: CD45RA-negative fraction. The source of these receptors is a woman younger than 45 in good health.

This clone was seen only once. The rearrangement uses TRBV10-3 and TRBJ2-3; 7 bases map to TRBD1. CDR3 length: 15 residues. Trimming cost V 5 bases and J 5 bases; bases outside gene matches: 10. Per the germline V gene, CDR1 is ENHRY and CDR2 is SYGVKD. Here the CDR3 reads CAISRGQAAVDTQYF. Written as DNA, the CDR3 is TGTGCCATCAGTCGAGGACAGGCAGCAGTAGATACGCAGTATTTT.

This clone was counted a few times. The gene calls are TRBV25-1 and TRBJ2-3, with 9 nucleotides matching TRBD1. The CDR3 is 16 amino acids. Per the germline V gene, CDR1 is MGHDK and CDR2 is SYGVNS. J was trimmed by 2 bases and V by 5 bases; bases with no gene match: 8. The CDR3 DNA follows: TGTGCCAGCAGTCAACGACAGGGGGGTACCACAGATACGCAGTATTTT. Amino acids: CASSQRQGGTTDTQYF.

The V and J genes are TRBV28 and TRBJ2-7, with 12 nucleotides matching TRBD1. Trimming at V came to 6 bases and at J to 6 bases, leaving 9 bases not matched to a gene. This CDR3 comprises 15 residues. CDR1 is MDHEN and CDR2 is SYDVKM in the germline V gene. CDR3 coding DNA: TGTGCCAGCAGCCATGGGGGGACAGGGGGCGGCGAGCAGTACTTC. Amino acid sequence: CASSHGGTGGGEQYF. The variable domain in full, completed from reference TRBV28 and TRBJ2-7, reads DVKVTQSSRYLVKRTGEKVFLECVQDMDHENMFWYRQDPGLGLRLIYFSYDVKMKEKGDIPEGYSVSREKKERFSLILESASTNQTSMYLCASSHGGTGGGEQYFGPGTRLTVT.

The rearrangement joins TRBV28 to TRBJ2-5; 12 bases are a match to TRBD1. CDR3 length: 14 amino acids. With 6 bases clipped from V and 4 bases from J, the junction kept 3 bases outside the gene matches. Germline V CDR1 and CDR2: MDHEN, SYDVKM. CDR3 residues: CASRGQGAGETQYF. The CDR3 DNA reads as TGTGCCAGCAGGGGACAGGGGGCGGGAGAGACCCAGTACTTC.

This chain joins TRBV29-1 and TRBJ2-7; 8 bases are shared with TRBD1. CDR1 and CDR2 from the germline V gene are SQVTM and ANQGSEA. The CDR3 consists of 12 residues. J was trimmed by 9 bases and V by 7 bases; bases with no gene match: 11. The CDR3 region is CSAVGQGFGQYF. Here the CDR3 DNA reads TGCAGCGCCGTAGGACAGGGCTTTGGGCAGTACTTC.

The chain recombines TRBV10-3 with TRBJ2-5; 12 bases are a match to TRBD2. The CDR3 length is 14 residues. Germline V gives CDR1 ENHRY, CDR2 SYGVKD. The trim removed 9 bases at V and 4 bases at J, leaving 6 bases unmatched. Here the CDR3 DNA reads TGTGCCATAGCTAGCGGGAGGGCCTCAGAGACCCAGTACTTC. Translating it yields CAIASGRASETQYF.

The chain combines TRBV27 with TRBJ2-3; D is perhaps TRBD2 (6 bases). Trimming removed 2 bases at V and 4 bases at J, with 13 bases between. The V gene's germline CDR1 is MNHEY and CDR2 SMNVEV (reference sequence). This CDR3 region has 15 residues. CDR3 sequence: CASSLRAGWADTQYF. The CDR3 bases are TGTGCCAGCAGTTTACGTGCGGGGTGGGCAGATACGCAGTATTTT.

V gene TRBV4-2 combines with J gene TRBJ2-2, with 8 bases lining up with TRBD2. J gave up 7 bases and V 0 bases, and 7 bases lay outside the gene matches. The CDR3 extends over 16 amino acids. Germline CDR1 is LGHNA and CDR2 is YNFKEQ. The CDR3 region is CASSQDSSGSGGELFF. DNA of the CDR3: TGTGCCAGCAGCCAAGATTCGAGCGGGAGTGGCGGGGAGCTGTTTTTT.

The V and J genes are TRBV19 and TRBJ1-3; tentatively, D is TRBD1 (5 bases). This CDR3 contains 15 residues. Trimming shortened V by 8 bases and J by 1 base, and 15 bases separated the two germline ends. Germline V gene lookup returns CDR1 LNHDA and CDR2 SQIVND (reference sequence). The CDR3 nucleotides read TGTGCCAGTCGTCCAGGGCCGTGGTCTGGAAACACCATATATTTT. Protein: CASRPGPWSGNTIYF.

This clone was observed at least ten times. V and J are TRBV5-1 and TRBJ2-2; the D gene is possibly TRBD2 (5 bases). Germline CDR1 is SGHRS and CDR2 is YFSETQ. V was cut by 10 bases and J by 4 bases, with 20 bases left in between. This CDR3 is 15 amino acids long. As DNA, the CDR3 is TGCGCCTCCGTGGACTCCTCCGGAGGCACCGGGGAGCTGTTTTTT. Protein: CASVDSSGGTGELFF.

The chain joins TRBV30 to TRBJ1-1; D call uncertain. V was cut by 2 bases and J by 1 base, with 8 bases left in between. Per the germline V gene, CDR1 is GTSNPN and CDR2 is SVGIG (reference sequence). The CDR3 spans 13 residues. In DNA, the CDR3 is TGTGCCTGGAGTAAGGAGGGGAACACTGAAGCTTTCTTT. As protein: CAWSKEGNTEAFF.

The chain links TRBV25-1 to TRBJ1-5, with a tentative D call TRBD1 (5 bases). The germline V and J ends were trimmed by 3 bases and 5 bases, with 8 bases remaining between them. Germline V CDR1 and CDR2: MGHDK, SYGVNS. This CDR3 contains 13 residues. The CDR3 DNA sequence: TGTGCCAGCAGTGAGACAGAGTATCAGCCCCAGCATTTT. Residues: CASSETEYQPQHF.

The chain employs TRBV28 and TRBJ1-3, with D unresolved. V lost 8 bases to trimming and J lost 4 bases, with 18 bases between them. Germline values: CDR1 MDHEN, CDR2 SYDVKM. This CDR3 has 15 residues. The CDR3 is CASPSGWTGGNTIYF. The DNA of the CDR3 is TGTGCCAGCCCGAGCGGGTGGACTGGGGGAAACACCATATATTTT.

As for this clone: One end of the junction fails to match germline, which may point to a read error. CDR3 sequence (DNA): TGCGCCAGCAGCCAAGAGTCGCGGGGGGGGGCCACTGAGGCTTTCTTT. Translated: CASSQESRGGATEAFF. V gene TRBV4-1 combines with J gene TRBJ1-1; the D gene is possibly TRBD1 (6 bases). CDR3 size: 16 residues. Germline assignment: CDR1 MGHRA and CDR2 YSYEKL.

The chain has TRBV11-2 and TRBJ2-6; 7 bases fit TRBD1. CDR1 and CDR2 (germline): SGHAT, FQNNGV. The CDR3 totals 16 residues. V lost 5 bases to trimming and J lost 2 bases; unmatched junction nucleotides: 6. CDR3 in DNA: TGTGCCAGCAGCCCCCTCGACAGGGCTGGGGCCAACGTCCTGACTTTC. Protein sequence: CASSPLDRAGANVLTF.

The J gene is TRBJ1-4, the V gene TRBV19; 8 positions match TRBD1. The CDR3 covers 16 residues. Trimming at V came to 9 bases and at J to 0 bases, leaving 9 bases not matched to a gene. CDR1 LNHDA and CDR2 SQIVND come from the germline V gene (reference sequence). DNA for the CDR3: TGTGCCAGCGGACAGGGAACTATATCAACTAATGAAAAACTGTTTTTT. This codes for CASGQGTISTNEKLFF.

This rearrangement joins TRBV28 to TRBJ2-4; D is uncertain. Germline lookup yields CDR1 MDHEN and CDR2 SYDVKM. V was cut by 6 bases and J by 2 bases, with 14 bases left in between. The CDR3 extends over 15 amino acids. The CDR3 DNA reads TGTGCCAGCAGGCCCAATGGGGTAACCAAAAACATTCAGTACTTC. It specifies CASRPNGVTKNIQYF.

This chain links TRBV11-2 with TRBJ1-1, with D perhaps matching TRBD1 (6 bases). Germline V gives CDR1 SGHAT, CDR2 FQNNGV. Trimming cost V 0 bases and J 4 bases, with 9 bases left between them. The CDR3 is made up of 14 amino acids. The CDR3 DNA reads as TGTGCCAGCAGCTTAGAAGGGGGTGGCACTGAAGCTTTCTTT. Amino acid sequence: CASSLEGGGTEAFF.